This T cell receptor (beta chain) was sequenced for a study of T cell changes during pregnancy in multiple sclerosis. This table comes from immunoSEQ multiplex PCR, and its TCRdb copy is limited to in-frame clones, with some not included. The sample includes about 110,000 clones, 80% to 95% of them seen just once. V lost 1 base to trimming and J lost 4 bases; unmatched junction nucleotides: 4. This CDR3 spans 15 amino acids. Germline values: CDR1 SGHTA, CDR2 FQGNSA. This specimen was peripheral blood, taken in the third trimester of pregnancy. V is TRBV7-2 and J is TRBJ2-7; 10 bases align to TRBD2. This clonotype was sampled from a female donor in good health, enrolled as a control in a pregnancy study. The CDR3 protein is CASSLEGLALYEQYF. CDR3 DNA sequence: TGTGCCAGCAGCTTAGAGGGACTAGCGTTGTACGAGCAGTACTTC.